The 15 T cell receptor beta chains reported below all come from one sample, sequenced in a study of response to subunit inactivated influenza vaccine. TCRdb reprocessed the RT-PCR reads via MiXCR and lists one record per CDR3 protein. The sample consists of some 570,000 distinct CDR3 sequences, about 11% of them appearing once. The data were also submitted as part of a second study, on T cells expressing NK-cell markers. From that study: For TCR beta, cDNA was produced by 5'RACE template switching with UMIs.

The sample was PBMCs from blood, taken on the day of vaccination. Receptor source: a man aged 50-59 years who received an inactivated influenza vaccine.

The genes are TRBV28 and TRBJ1-3; D is uncertain. Trimming took off 7 bases at V and 1 base at J, with 11 bases between the two ends. CDR1 is MDHEN and CDR2 is SYDVKM in the germline V gene. There are 14 residues in the CDR3. The CDR3 here is CASNSEPSGNTIYF. The CDR3 DNA is TGTGCCAGCAATTCGGAACCGTCTGGAAACACCATATATTTT.

The V and J genes are TRBV20-1 and TRBJ2-1, with 11 bases fitting TRBD2. The ends lost 6 bases at V and 1 base at J; junction bases unmatched: 17. The CDR3 has 19 amino acids. Germline values: CDR1 DFQATT, CDR2 SNEGSKA (reference sequence). The CDR3 protein is CSAPSGTSGFTGSYNEQFF. As DNA, the CDR3 is TGCAGTGCGCCTTCCGGGACTAGCGGATTCACTGGGTCCTACAATGAGCAGTTCTTC.

This clonotype was observed a few times. This chain uses TRBV28 with TRBJ2-7, with 9 nucleotides matching TRBD2. Germline CDR1 MDHEN, CDR2 SYDVKM. The CDR3 contains 16 residues. The V gene end was trimmed by 7 bases and the J gene end by 5 bases; junction bases not matched to a gene: 15. CDR3 sequence: CASTLGGSGSFHEQYF. CDR3 sequence (DNA): TGTGCCAGCACCTTGGGAGGTAGCGGGAGTTTCCACGAGCAGTACTTC.

The chain links TRBV20-1 to TRBJ2-5; TRBD2 matches at 13 bases. The CDR3 is 15 residues long. Germline trimming cut 3 bases from V and 5 bases from J; bases unmatched to any gene: 6. CDR1 and CDR2 (germline): DFQATT, SNEGSKA (reference sequence). The CDR3 spells CSASGTSGMAETQYF. DNA for the CDR3: TGCAGTGCTAGCGGGACTAGCGGGATGGCGGAGACCCAGTACTTC.

This clonotype appeared a few times. The chain links TRBV6-5 to TRBJ2-1; D is ambiguous. The CDR3 is made up of 16 amino acids. V lost 4 bases to trimming and J lost 0 bases, with 13 bases between them. The germline V gene has CDR1 MNHEY and CDR2 SVGAGI. CDR3 residues: CASSFNQQSSYNEQFF. Here the CDR3 DNA reads TGTGCCAGCAGTTTCAACCAGCAGAGCTCCTACAATGAGCAGTTCTTC.

The genes are TRBV12-3 or TRBV12-4 and TRBJ1-1, with 8 bases aligning to TRBD1. The CDR3 is 15 amino acids. Losses at the gene ends were 4 bases for V and 1 base for J; bases not matched to a gene: 5. CDR3 DNA: TGTGCCAGCAGTTCCCCGGACAGGGCGAACACTGAAGCTTTCTTT. It is translated as CASSSPDRANTEAFF.

This clonotype was observed a handful of times. The genes are TRBV6-5 and TRBJ2-1; TRBD1 aligns across 8 bases. The CDR3 has 15 amino acids. Germline V lookup: CDR1 MNHEY, CDR2 SVGAGI. Unmatched junction bases numbered 4, after V lost 4 bases and J lost 2 bases. This CDR3 is CASSSTGVTYNEQFF. The CDR3 bases are TGTGCCAGCAGTTCGACAGGGGTTACCTACAATGAGCAGTTCTTC.

The CDR3: CATSATSGLNTGELFF. The CDR3 DNA is TGTGCCACCAGTGCAACTAGCGGATTAAACACCGGGGAGCTGTTTTTT. The chain is built from TRBV24-1 and TRBJ2-2; 8 nucleotides match TRBD2. V lost 5 bases to trimming and J lost 2 bases; unmatched junction nucleotides: 6. CDR1 and CDR2 (germline): KGHDR, SFDVKD. CDR3 length: 16 residues.

This clonotype was found many times. The V and J genes are TRBV12-3 or TRBV12-4 and TRBJ2-3, with D unresolved. With 2 bases removed from V and 0 bases from J, the gap between germline ends came to 12 bases. The CDR3 has 16 residues. This chain's CDR3 is CASSLIIGPSTDTQYF. The CDR3 bases are TGTGCCAGCAGTTTAATTATTGGCCCAAGCACAGATACGCAGTATTTT.

This clonotype was detected only a few times. In DNA form, the CDR3 reads TGTGCCAGCATAACGGGACAGGGATCCTACGAGCAGTACTTC. Its protein product is CASITGQGSYEQYF. V usage is TRBV2 and J usage is TRBJ2-7, with 9 bases aligning to TRBD1. CDR3 length: 14 amino acids. Looked up from germline, CDR1 is SNHLY and CDR2 is FYNNEI. V shed 7 bases and J 1 base; nucleotides not matched to a gene: 5. Full variable domain (outside the CDR3, taken from reference TRBV2 and TRBJ2-7): EPEVTQTPSHQVTQMGQEVILRCVPISNHLYFYWYRQILGQKVEFLVSFYNNEISEKSEIFDDQFSVERPDGSNFTLKIRSTKLEDSAMYFCASITGQGSYEQYFGPGTRLTVT.

The chain carries TRBV5-1 and TRBJ1-4, with D possibly being TRBD1 (5 bases). Germline lookup yields CDR1 SGHRS and CDR2 YFSETQ. There are 14 residues in the CDR3. V was clipped by 5 bases and J by 3 bases, with 11 bases between them. The CDR3 DNA sequence: TGCGCCAGCAGAACCGGGGCCTCTAATGAAAAACTGTTTTTT. Protein product: CASRTGASNEKLFF.

This clonotype has a single count. CDR3 coding DNA: TGTGCCAGCAGCCAGTGGGGCGGAAACATTCAGTACTTC. This codes for CASSQWGGNIQYF. V and J are TRBV3-1 and TRBJ2-4; possible D gene TRBD1, 5 bases. Trimming stripped 3 bases from V and 6 bases from J, with 9 bases between. This CDR3 is 13 amino acids long. From germline, CDR1 is LGHDT and CDR2 YNNKEL (reference sequence).

Points on this clonotype: A read error may account for a junction end that differs from germline. CDR3 sequence (DNA): TGTGCTAGCAGCTTTAAAGGGGACAGACAAGAGACCCAGTACTTC. This sequence encodes CASSFKGDRQETQYF. This chain connects TRBV7-7 to TRBJ2-5, with 7 nucleotides matching TRBD1. The CDR3 consists of 15 residues. Per the germline V gene, CDR1 is SSHAT and CDR2 is FNYEAQ (reference sequence).

Only a few counts were recorded for this clonotype. The CDR3 region is CASSPRPRELEQFF. CDR3 sequence (DNA): TGCGCCAGCAGCCCGAGGCCTCGGGAGTTAGAGCAGTTCTTC. The rearrangement links TRBV5-1 to TRBJ2-1; possible D gene TRBD2, 6 bases. Germline V lookup: CDR1 SGHRS, CDR2 YFSETQ. Trimming stripped 4 bases from V and 10 bases from J, with 18 bases between. The CDR3 length is 14 residues.

The rearrangement joins TRBV5-1 to TRBJ2-2; TRBD1 agrees at 7 bases. Trimming at V came to 0 bases and at J to 3 bases, leaving 5 bases not matched to a gene. Per the germline V gene, CDR1 is SGHRS and CDR2 is YFSETQ. The CDR3 has 16 residues. CDR3 residues: CASSLVRGRHTGELFF. CDR3 nucleotides: TGCGCCAGCAGCTTGGTTAGGGGGCGTCACACCGGGGAGCTGTTTTTT.